The sequence of this T cell receptor beta chain was determined in a study of blood T cell repertoires in COVID-19. Study summary: The United States, Italy and Spain provided the acute and convalescent COVID-19 samples. From T cells, B-cell-depleted T cells, or PBMCs came the material, which was cDNA or gDNA.

Per the authors' pipeline: How many nucleated cells were present was estimated from reference gene primer amplification. TCRdb's copy holds only in-frame clones and misses some; the assay was immunoSEQ multiplex PCR. That table is the source of V, J and clone size, and D and trimming were worked out from the DNA. The sample includes roughly 340,000 clones, under 95% of them seen just once. The CDR3 is made up of 14 amino acids. V shed 4 bases and J shed 1 base, with 9 bases lying between them. Germline V gives CDR1 SGHNT, CDR2 YYREEE (reference sequence). The TCR sequence derives from a woman under 30 who had recovered from COVID-19. The chain is built from TRBV5-4 and TRBJ1-3, with a possible D match to TRBD1 (5 bases). The sample taken for sequencing was peripheral blood. For the CDR3, the DNA is TGTGCCAGCAGCGCGGGGGGGTCTGGAAACACCATATATTTT. Its translation is CASSAGGSGNTIYF.